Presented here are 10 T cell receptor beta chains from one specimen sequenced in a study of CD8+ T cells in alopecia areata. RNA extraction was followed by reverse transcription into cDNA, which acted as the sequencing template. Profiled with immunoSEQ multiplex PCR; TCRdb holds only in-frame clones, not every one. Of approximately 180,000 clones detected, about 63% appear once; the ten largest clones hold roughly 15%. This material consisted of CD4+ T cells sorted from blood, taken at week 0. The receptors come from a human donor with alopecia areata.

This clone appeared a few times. CDR3 sequence (DNA): TGTGCTAGTCGCCTAGACAGCAATCAGCCCCAGCATTTT. Translated, it gives CASRLDSNQPQHF. This chain links TRBV12-5 with TRBJ1-5, with no clear D. There are 13 residues in the CDR3. Germline V gene sequence: CDR1 LGHNT, CDR2 FRNRAP. V gave up 8 bases and J gave up 1 base, with 9 bases separating them. Combining the CDR3 with reference TRBV12-5 and TRBJ1-5 gives the whole variable domain DARVTQTPRHKVTEMGQEVTMRCQPILGHNTVFWYRQTMMQGLELLAYFRNRAPLDDSGMPKDRFSAEMPDATLATLKIQPSEPRDSAVYFCASRLDSNQPQHFGDGTRLSIL.

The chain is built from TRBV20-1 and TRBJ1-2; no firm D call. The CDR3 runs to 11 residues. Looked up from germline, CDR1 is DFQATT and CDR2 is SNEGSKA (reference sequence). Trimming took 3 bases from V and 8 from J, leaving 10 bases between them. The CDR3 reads CSASWAWGYTF. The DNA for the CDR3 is TGCAGTGCTAGTTGGGCGTGGGGCTACACCTTC.

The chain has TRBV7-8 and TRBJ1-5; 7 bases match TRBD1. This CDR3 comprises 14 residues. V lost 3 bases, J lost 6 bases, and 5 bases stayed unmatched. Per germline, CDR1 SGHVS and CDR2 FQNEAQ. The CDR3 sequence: CASSLVRGSQPQHF. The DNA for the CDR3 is TGTGCCAGCAGCTTGGTCAGGGGGAGTCAGCCCCAGCATTTT.

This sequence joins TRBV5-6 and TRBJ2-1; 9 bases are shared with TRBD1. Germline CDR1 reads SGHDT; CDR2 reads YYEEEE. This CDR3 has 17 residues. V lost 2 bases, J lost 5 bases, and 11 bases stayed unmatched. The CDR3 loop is CASSFLSTGGANNEQFF. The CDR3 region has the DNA TGTGCCAGCAGCTTCCTCTCCACAGGGGGCGCTAACAATGAGCAGTTCTTC. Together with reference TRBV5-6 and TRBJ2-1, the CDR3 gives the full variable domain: DAGVTQSPTHLIKTRGQQVTLRCSPKSGHDTVSWYQQALGQGPQFIFQYYEEEERQRGNFPDRFSGHQFPNYSSELNVNALLLGDSALYLCASSFLSTGGANNEQFFGPGTRLTVL.

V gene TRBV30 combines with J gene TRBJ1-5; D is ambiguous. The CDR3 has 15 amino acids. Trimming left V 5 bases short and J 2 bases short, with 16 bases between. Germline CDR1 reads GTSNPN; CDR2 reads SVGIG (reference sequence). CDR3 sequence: CAWSPLGSGNQPQHF. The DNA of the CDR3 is TGTGCCTGGTCCCCCTTGGGGTCGGGCAATCAGCCCCAGCATTTT.

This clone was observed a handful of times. As DNA, the CDR3 is TGTGCCTGGACACGGGCCTATAATTCACCCCTCCACTTT. The encoded protein is CAWTRAYNSPLHF. The chain combines TRBV30 with TRBJ1-6; D is uncertain. Germline V CDR1 and CDR2: GTSNPN, SVGIG (reference sequence). The ends were cut back, 4 bases at V and 2 bases at J, with 6 bases in the middle. The CDR3 runs 13 residues.

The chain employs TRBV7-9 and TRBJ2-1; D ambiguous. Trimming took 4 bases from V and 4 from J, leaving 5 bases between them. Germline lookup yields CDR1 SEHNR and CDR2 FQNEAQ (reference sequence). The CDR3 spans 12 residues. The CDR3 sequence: CASSSRYNEQFF. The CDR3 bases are TGTGCCAGCAGCTCGCGTTACAATGAGCAGTTCTTC. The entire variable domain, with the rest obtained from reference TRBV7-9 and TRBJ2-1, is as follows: DTGVSQNPRHKITKRGQNVTFRCDPISEHNRLYWYRQTLGQGPEFLTYFQNEAQLEKSRLLSDRFSAERPKGSFSTLEIQRTEQGDSAMYLCASSSRYNEQFFGPGTRLTVL.

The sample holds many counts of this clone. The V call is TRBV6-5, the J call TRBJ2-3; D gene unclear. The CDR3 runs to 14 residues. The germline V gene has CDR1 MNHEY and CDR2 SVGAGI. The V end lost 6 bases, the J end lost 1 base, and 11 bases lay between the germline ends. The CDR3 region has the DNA TGTGCCAGCAGCCGCAACACAGGCACAGATACGCAGTATTTT. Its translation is CASSRNTGTDTQYF.

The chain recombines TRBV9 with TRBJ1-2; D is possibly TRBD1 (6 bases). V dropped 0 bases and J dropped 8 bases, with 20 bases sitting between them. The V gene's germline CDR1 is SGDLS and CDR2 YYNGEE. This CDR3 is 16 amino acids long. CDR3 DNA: TGTGCCAGCAGCGTAGGTTCGCGGGGGCGCCTTGACGGCTACACCTTC. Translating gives CASSVGSRGRLDGYTF.

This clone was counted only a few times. This CDR3 is CSVEVLNEKLFF. CDR3 nucleotide sequence: TGCAGCGTTGAAGTCCTCAATGAAAAACTGTTTTTT. This chain connects TRBV29-1 to TRBJ1-4; no reliable D call. V gave up 1 base and J gave up 5 bases, with 5 bases separating them. The CDR3 has 12 residues. Looked up from germline, CDR1 is SQVTM and CDR2 is ANQGSEA. Looking up the rest from reference TRBV29-1 and TRBJ1-4 gives the full variable domain: SAVISQKPSRDICQRGTSLTIQCQVDSQVTMMFWYRQQPGQSLTLIATANQGSEATYESGFVIDKFPISRPNLTFSTLTVSNMSPEDSSIYLCSVEVLNEKLFFGSGTQLSVL.